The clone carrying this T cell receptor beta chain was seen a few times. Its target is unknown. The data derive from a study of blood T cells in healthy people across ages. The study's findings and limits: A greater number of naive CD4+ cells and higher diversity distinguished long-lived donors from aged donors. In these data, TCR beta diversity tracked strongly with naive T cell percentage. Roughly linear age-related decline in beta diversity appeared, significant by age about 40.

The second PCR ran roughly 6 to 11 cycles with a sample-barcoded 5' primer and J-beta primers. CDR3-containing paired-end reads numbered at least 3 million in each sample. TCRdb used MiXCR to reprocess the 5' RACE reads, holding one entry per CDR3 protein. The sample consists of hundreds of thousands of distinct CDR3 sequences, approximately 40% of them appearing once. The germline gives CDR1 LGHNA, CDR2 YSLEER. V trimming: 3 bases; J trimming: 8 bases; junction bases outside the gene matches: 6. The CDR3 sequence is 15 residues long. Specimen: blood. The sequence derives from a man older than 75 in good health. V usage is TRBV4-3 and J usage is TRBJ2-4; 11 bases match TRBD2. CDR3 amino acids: CASSQGTSGGDIQYF. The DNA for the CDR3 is TGCGCCAGCAGCCAGGGGACTAGCGGAGGGGACATTCAGTACTTC.